A selection of T cell receptor beta chains follows, all from one sample in a study of blood T cell repertoires in COVID-19. Data came from immunoSEQ multiplex PCR; TCRdb stores just in-frame clones and leaves some out. The data contain more than 95,000 clones, around 85% of them singletons. The sample taken for sequencing was peripheral blood. These receptors were collected from a woman aged 80 or over with COVID-19, enrolled during active disease. CDR3s include the opening cysteine and the closing phenylalanine or tryptophan. Each record gives: CDR3 protein, CDR3 DNA, clone size, V gene, J gene, D gene. D genes are given only for firm matches. Expanded clones get a size class; other rows say once, few or many, or leave the size out.

cdr3_aa: CASSWGQGDQPQHF
cdr3_nt: TGTGCCAGCAGTTGGGGACAGGGGGATCAGCCCCAGCATTTT
clone_size: few
v_call: TRBV6-2/TRBV6-3
j_call: TRBJ1-5
d_call: TRBD1

cdr3_aa: CASSSTTGPGNQPQHF
cdr3_nt: TGTGCCAGCAGCTCCACGACAGGGCCTGGGAATCAGCCCCAGCATTTT
clone_size: NA
v_call: TRBV7-6
j_call: TRBJ1-5
d_call: TRBD1

cdr3_aa: CATSRGLNYGYTF
cdr3_nt: TGTGCCACCAGCAGGGGGCTGAACTATGGCTACACCTTC
clone_size: NA
v_call: TRBV15
j_call: TRBJ1-2
d_call: NA

cdr3_aa: CASSPLDGNSYEQYF
cdr3_nt: TGCGCCAGCAGCCCCCTAGACGGCAACTCCTACGAGCAGTACTTC
clone_size: NA
v_call: TRBV5-1
j_call: TRBJ2-7
d_call: NA

cdr3_aa: CASSRPGTGGYTF
cdr3_nt: TGTGCCAGCAGCCGTCCCGGGACAGGGGGGTACACCTTC
clone_size: NA
v_call: TRBV6-2/TRBV6-3
j_call: TRBJ1-2
d_call: TRBD1

cdr3_aa: CASSLGQNEQYF
cdr3_nt: TGTGCCAGCAGCTTAGGACAGAACGAGCAGTACTTC
clone_size: NA
v_call: TRBV11-2
j_call: TRBJ2-7
d_call: NA

cdr3_aa: CASSFRENTEAFF
cdr3_nt: TGTGCCAGCAGTTTCAGGGAGAACACTGAAGCTTTCTTT
clone_size: NA
v_call: TRBV27
j_call: TRBJ1-1
d_call: NA

cdr3_aa: CASSPTSTNEQFF
cdr3_nt: TGTGCCAGCTCACCGACTAGCACCAATGAGCAGTTCTTC
clone_size: NA
v_call: TRBV18
j_call: TRBJ2-1
d_call: TRBD2

cdr3_aa: CASSVEGGGRAISYNEQFF
cdr3_nt: TGTGCCAGCAGCGTAGAGGGAGGCGGGAGGGCCATTTCCTACAATGAGCAGTTCTTC
clone_size: once
v_call: TRBV9
j_call: TRBJ2-1
d_call: TRBD2

cdr3_aa: CASSQLGSSGSTDTQYF
cdr3_nt: TGTGCCAGCAGCCAACTCGGGTCCTCGGGGAGCACAGATACGCAGTATTTT
clone_size: NA
v_call: TRBV3-1/TRBV3-2
j_call: TRBJ2-3
d_call: NA

cdr3_aa: CSARIGVSTDTQYF
cdr3_nt: TGCAGCGCCAGAATCGGGGTCAGCACAGATACGCAGTATTTT
clone_size: NA
v_call: TRBV29-1
j_call: TRBJ2-3
d_call: NA

cdr3_aa: CASSPGLAGGRDTQYF
cdr3_nt: TGTGCCAGCAGCCCGGGACTAGCGGGAGGGAGGGATACGCAGTATTTT
clone_size: NA
v_call: TRBV11-2
j_call: TRBJ2-3
d_call: TRBD2

cdr3_aa: CASSFARNNSPLHF
cdr3_nt: TGTGCCAGCAGCTTCGCGCGGAATAATTCACCCCTCCACTTT
clone_size: few
v_call: TRBV7-9
j_call: TRBJ1-6
d_call: NA

cdr3_aa: CASSQDLTGESYEQYF
cdr3_nt: TGCGCCAGCAGCCAAGATCTGACAGGAGAGTCCTACGAGCAGTACTTC
clone_size: NA
v_call: TRBV4-1
j_call: TRBJ2-7
d_call: NA

cdr3_aa: CASGPAGVSDTQYF
cdr3_nt: TGTGCCAGCGGGCCAGCGGGAGTATCAGATACGCAGTATTTT
clone_size: NA
v_call: TRBV5-4
j_call: TRBJ2-3
d_call: TRBD2

cdr3_aa: CASSELEGFTEAFF
cdr3_nt: TGTGCCAGCAGTGAACTGGAGGGGTTCACTGAAGCTTTCTTT
clone_size: NA
v_call: TRBV2
j_call: TRBJ1-1
d_call: NA

cdr3_aa: CASSQDPTAGRGYTF
cdr3_nt: TGCGCCAGCAGCCAAGATCCTACAGCCGGGAGGGGCTACACCTTC
clone_size: NA
v_call: TRBV4-3
j_call: TRBJ1-2
d_call: NA

cdr3_aa: CSVGIAGSAHEQYF
cdr3_nt: TGCAGCGTTGGGATAGCGGGATCGGCACACGAGCAGTACTTC
clone_size: NA
v_call: TRBV29-1
j_call: TRBJ2-7
d_call: TRBD2

cdr3_aa: CASSQASDQPQHF
cdr3_nt: TGTGCCAGCAGCCAAGCCAGCGATCAGCCCCAGCATTTT
clone_size: NA
v_call: TRBV3-1/TRBV3-2
j_call: TRBJ1-5
d_call: NA

cdr3_aa: CASSDTQTGADEQYF
cdr3_nt: TGTGCCAGCAGCGATACCCAGACAGGGGCGGACGAGCAGTACTTC
clone_size: NA
v_call: TRBV28
j_call: TRBJ2-7
d_call: TRBD1

cdr3_aa: CASSLTSGVFPYF
cdr3_nt: TGTGCCAGCAGCTTAACTAGCGGGGTGTTTCCGTACTTC
clone_size: NA
v_call: TRBV7-9
j_call: TRBJ2-5
d_call: TRBD2

cdr3_aa: CASSLGAGPPDTQYF
cdr3_nt: TGCGCCAGCAGCTTGGGAGCGGGGCCCCCAGATACGCAGTATTTT
clone_size: NA
v_call: TRBV5-1
j_call: TRBJ2-3
d_call: TRBD2

cdr3_aa: CASSSGLAGGLGEQFF
cdr3_nt: TGTGCCAGCAGCTCAGGACTAGCGGGAGGGTTGGGTGAGCAGTTCTTC
clone_size: NA
v_call: TRBV7-9
j_call: TRBJ2-1
d_call: TRBD2

cdr3_aa: CASSRVHEGAGNTEAFF
cdr3_nt: TGTGCCAGCTCACGAGTCCATGAGGGGGCCGGGAACACTGAAGCTTTCTTT
clone_size: NA
v_call: TRBV18
j_call: TRBJ1-1
d_call: TRBD1

cdr3_aa: CASSRGTVNTEAFF
cdr3_nt: TGTGCCAGCAGCCGCGGGACAGTGAACACTGAAGCTTTCTTT
clone_size: NA
v_call: TRBV5-5
j_call: TRBJ1-1
d_call: TRBD1

cdr3_aa: CAISPGQGDEKLFF
cdr3_nt: TGTGCCATCAGTCCGGGACAGGGCGATGAAAAACTGTTTTTT
clone_size: NA
v_call: TRBV10-3
j_call: TRBJ1-4
d_call: TRBD1

cdr3_aa: CASSLARGSLDNEQFF
cdr3_nt: TGTGCCAGCAGCTTGGCCAGGGGGAGTCTGGACAATGAGCAGTTCTTC
clone_size: NA
v_call: TRBV5-5
j_call: TRBJ2-1
d_call: TRBD1

cdr3_aa: CASSQVGVGTQYF
cdr3_nt: TGTGCCAGCAGCCAAGTCGGGGTAGGGACCCAGTACTTC
clone_size: NA
v_call: TRBV3-1/TRBV3-2
j_call: TRBJ2-5
d_call: NA

cdr3_aa: CASSLSVRYGQPQHF
cdr3_nt: TGTGCCAGCAGCTTAAGCGTCCGCTACGGTCAGCCCCAGCATTTT
clone_size: NA
v_call: TRBV7-8
j_call: TRBJ1-5
d_call: NA

cdr3_aa: CASSPHTSETYNEQFF
cdr3_nt: TGTGCCAGTAGTCCCCACACTAGCGAGACCTACAATGAGCAGTTCTTC
clone_size: NA
v_call: TRBV19
j_call: TRBJ2-1
d_call: TRBD2

cdr3_aa: CASSLEHVPGGETQYF
cdr3_nt: TGTGCCAGCAGTTTAGAACACGTGCCCGGGGGGGAGACCCAGTACTTC
clone_size: NA
v_call: TRBV27
j_call: TRBJ2-5
d_call: TRBD2

cdr3_aa: CSVGGQGGPTDTQYF
cdr3_nt: TGCAGCGTTGGAGGACAGGGGGGTCCCACAGATACGCAGTATTTT
clone_size: few
v_call: TRBV29-1
j_call: TRBJ2-3
d_call: TRBD1

cdr3_aa: CARSFTSTGELFF
cdr3_nt: TGTGCCAGAAGCTTCACTAGTACCGGGGAGCTGTTTTTT
clone_size: once
v_call: TRBV5-3
j_call: TRBJ2-2
d_call: NA

cdr3_aa: CASSAGLAGLYEQYF
cdr3_nt: TGTGCCAGCAGCGCCGGACTAGCGGGATTATACGAGCAGTACTTC
clone_size: few
v_call: TRBV9
j_call: TRBJ2-7
d_call: TRBD2

cdr3_aa: CASSQGGETQYF
cdr3_nt: TGTGCCAGCAGCCAGGGGGGAGAGACCCAGTACTTC
clone_size: NA
v_call: TRBV3-1/TRBV3-2
j_call: TRBJ2-5
d_call: NA

cdr3_aa: CASSLSPGSGMVQYF
cdr3_nt: TGTGCCAGCAGTTTATCCCCGGGGAGTGGGATGGTCCAGTACTTC
clone_size: NA
v_call: TRBV28
j_call: TRBJ2-5
d_call: NA

cdr3_aa: CASSALPGQPQHF
cdr3_nt: TGTGCCAGCAGCGCACTCCCGGGTCAGCCCCAGCATTTT
clone_size: NA
v_call: TRBV6-4
j_call: TRBJ1-5
d_call: NA

cdr3_aa: CASSPQEAVFYEQYF
cdr3_nt: TGTGCCAGCAGTCCCCAGGAGGCGGTGTTTTACGAGCAGTACTTC
clone_size: NA
v_call: TRBV28
j_call: TRBJ2-7
d_call: NA

cdr3_aa: CASSTGTGGPMGGYTF
cdr3_nt: TGTGCCAGCAGTACTGGGACAGGGGGCCCGATGGGTGGCTACACCTTC
clone_size: once
v_call: TRBV27
j_call: TRBJ1-2
d_call: TRBD1

cdr3_aa: CASRMGGVVNTEAFF
cdr3_nt: TGTGCCAGCAGGATGGGGGGGGTCGTGAACACTGAAGCTTTCTTT
clone_size: NA
v_call: TRBV28
j_call: TRBJ1-1
d_call: NA

cdr3_aa: CASSFGGRAPDTQYF
cdr3_nt: TGTGCCAGCAGCTTTGGCGGGAGGGCCCCAGATACGCAGTATTTT
clone_size: NA
v_call: TRBV11-3
j_call: TRBJ2-3
d_call: TRBD2

cdr3_aa: CASSLGQTPQETQYF
cdr3_nt: TGTGCCAGCAGCTTGGGACAGACACCCCAAGAGACCCAGTACTTC
clone_size: NA
v_call: TRBV5-8
j_call: TRBJ2-5
d_call: NA

cdr3_aa: CASRKTGTSETNEQFF
cdr3_nt: TGTGCCAGCAGAAAGACCGGGACTAGCGAGACGAATGAGCAGTTCTTC
clone_size: once
v_call: TRBV5-4
j_call: TRBJ2-1
d_call: TRBD2

cdr3_aa: CASSIDRDRRQYF
cdr3_nt: TGTGCCAGTAGTATAGATCGAGACAGACGGCAGTACTTC
clone_size: NA
v_call: TRBV19
j_call: TRBJ2-7
d_call: NA

cdr3_aa: CASSQDGSLVGVYEQYF
cdr3_nt: TGTGCCAGCAGCCAGGACGGATCGCTCGTCGGGGTCTACGAGCAGTACTTC
clone_size: NA
v_call: TRBV3-1/TRBV3-2
j_call: TRBJ2-7
d_call: NA

cdr3_aa: CATSRDRGAVGMLGDRRVREQFF
cdr3_nt: TGTGCCACCAGCAGAGATCGCGGGGCCGTGGGGATGCTCGGGGACAGGAGGGTTCGTGAGCAGTTCTTC
clone_size: NA
v_call: TRBV15
j_call: TRBJ2-1
d_call: TRBD1

cdr3_aa: CASSSQGQSYEQYF
cdr3_nt: TGTGCCAGCAGCTCACAGGGACAGTCCTACGAGCAGTACTTC
clone_size: once
v_call: TRBV7-2
j_call: TRBJ2-7
d_call: TRBD1

cdr3_aa: CASSSLTGETQYF
cdr3_nt: TGTGCCAGCAGCTCGTTGACAGGAGAGACCCAGTACTTC
clone_size: NA
v_call: TRBV7-2
j_call: TRBJ2-5
d_call: NA

cdr3_aa: CASSLWGSSGYTF
cdr3_nt: TGTGCCAGCAGTTTATGGGGCAGCTCGGGCTACACCTTC
clone_size: NA
v_call: TRBV27
j_call: TRBJ1-2
d_call: NA

cdr3_aa: CASFTPGFYGYTF
cdr3_nt: TGTGCCAGCTTTACCCCAGGGTTCTATGGCTACACCTTC
clone_size: NA
v_call: TRBV2
j_call: TRBJ1-2
d_call: NA

cdr3_aa: CASSPAAADEQFF
cdr3_nt: TGTGCCAGTAGCCCGGCCGCGGCGGATGAGCAGTTCTTC
clone_size: NA
v_call: TRBV19
j_call: TRBJ2-1
d_call: NA

cdr3_aa: CASSVSSQAPGYTF
cdr3_nt: TGTGCCAGCAGCGTTTCATCCCAGGCGCCTGGCTACACCTTC
clone_size: once
v_call: TRBV11-2
j_call: TRBJ1-2
d_call: NA

cdr3_aa: CASTPSGGKGHGYTF
cdr3_nt: TGTGCCAGCACCCCTTCCGGGGGGAAGGGCCATGGCTACACCTTC
clone_size: NA
v_call: TRBV28
j_call: TRBJ1-2
d_call: NA